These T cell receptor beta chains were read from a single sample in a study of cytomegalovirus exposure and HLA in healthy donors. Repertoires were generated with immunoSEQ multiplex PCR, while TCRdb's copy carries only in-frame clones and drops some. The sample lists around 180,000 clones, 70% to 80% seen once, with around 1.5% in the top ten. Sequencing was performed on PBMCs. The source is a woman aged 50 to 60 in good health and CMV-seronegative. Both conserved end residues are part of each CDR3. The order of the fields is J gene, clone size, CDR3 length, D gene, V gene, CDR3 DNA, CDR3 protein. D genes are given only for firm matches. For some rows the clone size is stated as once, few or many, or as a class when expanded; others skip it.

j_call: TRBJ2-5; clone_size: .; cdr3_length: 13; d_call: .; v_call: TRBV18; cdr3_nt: TGTGCCAGCTCACCACGAAGGGGAGAGACCCAGTACTTC; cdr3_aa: CASSPRRGETQYF
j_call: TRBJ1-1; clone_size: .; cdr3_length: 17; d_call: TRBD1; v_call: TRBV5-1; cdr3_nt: TGCGCCAGCAGCTTGGCCACCTGGACAGGGGGGAACACTGAAGCTTTCTTT; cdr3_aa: CASSLATWTGGNTEAFF
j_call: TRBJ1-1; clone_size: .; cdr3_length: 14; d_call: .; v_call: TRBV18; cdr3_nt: TGTGCCAGCTCACCCTTCGGGGGGCCCACTGAAGCTTTCTTT; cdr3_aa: CASSPFGGPTEAFF
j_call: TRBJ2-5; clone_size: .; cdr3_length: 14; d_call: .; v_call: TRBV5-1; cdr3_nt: TGCGCCAGCAGCTTGGACGCAGGCCAAGAGACCCAGTACTTC; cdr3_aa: CASSLDAGQETQYF
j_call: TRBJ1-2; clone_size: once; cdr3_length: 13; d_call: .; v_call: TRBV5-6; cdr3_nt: TGTGCCAGCACATACGGGAGAAACCGGGACTACACCTTC; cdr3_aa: CASTYGRNRDYTF
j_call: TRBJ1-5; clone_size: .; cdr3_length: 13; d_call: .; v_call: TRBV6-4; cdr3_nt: TGTGCCAGCAGTGCAGGGGGCAATCAGCCCCAGCATTTT; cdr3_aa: CASSAGGNQPQHF
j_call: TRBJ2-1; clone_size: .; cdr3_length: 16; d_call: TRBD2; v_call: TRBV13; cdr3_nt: TGTGCCAGCAGCTCGGGACTAGCGGGTAACTACAATGAGCAGTTCTTC; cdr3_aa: CASSSGLAGNYNEQFF
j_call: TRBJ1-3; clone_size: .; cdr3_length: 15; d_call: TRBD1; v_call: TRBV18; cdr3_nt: TGTGCCAGCTCACCACAGGGGGCATCCGGAAACACCATATATTTT; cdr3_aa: CASSPQGASGNTIYF
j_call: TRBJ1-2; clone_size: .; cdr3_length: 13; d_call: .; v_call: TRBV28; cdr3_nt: TGTGCCAGCAGTTCCCCATGGACAGATGGCTACACCTTC; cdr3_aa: CASSSPWTDGYTF
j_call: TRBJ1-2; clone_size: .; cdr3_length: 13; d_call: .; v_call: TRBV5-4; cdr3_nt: TGTGCCAGCAGCTTTACGTCGAGAGATGGCTACACCTTC; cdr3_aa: CASSFTSRDGYTF
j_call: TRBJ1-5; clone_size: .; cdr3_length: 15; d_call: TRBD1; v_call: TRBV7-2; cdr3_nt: TGTGCCAGCAGCCTGGCTTACAGGGGAGATCAGCCCCAGCATTTT; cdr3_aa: CASSLAYRGDQPQHF
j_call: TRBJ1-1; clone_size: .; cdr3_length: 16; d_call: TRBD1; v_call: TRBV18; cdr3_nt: TGTGCCAGCTCACTTCGACAGGGGGCGATAGTCCCGAAAGCTTTCTTT; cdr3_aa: CASSLRQGAIVPKAFF
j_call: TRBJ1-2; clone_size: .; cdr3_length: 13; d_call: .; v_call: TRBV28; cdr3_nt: TGTGCCAGCAGTTTAGGGGGGTTCTATGGCTACACCTTC; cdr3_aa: CASSLGGFYGYTF
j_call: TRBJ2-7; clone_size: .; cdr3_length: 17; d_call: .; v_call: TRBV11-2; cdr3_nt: TGTGCCAGCAGCTTAGGATTTGGAGGGACAGAGCGCTACGAGCAGTACTTC; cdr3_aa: CASSLGFGGTERYEQYF
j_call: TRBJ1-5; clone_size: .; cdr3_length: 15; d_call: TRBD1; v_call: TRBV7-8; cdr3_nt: TGTGCCAGCAGCATAGGACAGGGGATCAATCAGCCCCAGCATTTT; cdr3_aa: CASSIGQGINQPQHF
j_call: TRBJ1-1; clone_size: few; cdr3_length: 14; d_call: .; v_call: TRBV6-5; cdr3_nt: TGTGCCAGCAGTTACGTTGAGACTTCGGGGGGTGCTTTCTTT; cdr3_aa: CASSYVETSGGAFF
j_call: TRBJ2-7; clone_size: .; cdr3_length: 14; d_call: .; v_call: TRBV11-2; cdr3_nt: TGTGCCAGCAGCTTCGGGGAAATCTATTCCGAGCAGTACTTC; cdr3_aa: CASSFGEIYSEQYF
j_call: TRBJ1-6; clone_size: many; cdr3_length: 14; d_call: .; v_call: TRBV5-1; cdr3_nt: TGCGCCAGCAGCTTGGAGGGGTTTAATTCACCCCTCCACTTT; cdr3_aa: CASSLEGFNSPLHF
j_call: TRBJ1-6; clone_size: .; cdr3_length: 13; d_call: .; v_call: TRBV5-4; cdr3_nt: TGTGCCAGCAGCTTGACTGCGAATTCACCCCTCCACTTT; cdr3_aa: CASSLTANSPLHF
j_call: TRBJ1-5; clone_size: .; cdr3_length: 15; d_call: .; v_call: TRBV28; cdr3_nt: TGTGCCAGCAGTTCTGCGGGGGGTGGCAATCAGCCCCAGCATTTT; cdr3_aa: CASSSAGGGNQPQHF
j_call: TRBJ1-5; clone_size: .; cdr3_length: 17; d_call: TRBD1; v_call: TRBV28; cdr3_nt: TGTGCCAGCAGGCCCCGCCAGGGACAGCTTAGCAATCAGCCCCAGCATTTT; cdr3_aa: CASRPRQGQLSNQPQHF
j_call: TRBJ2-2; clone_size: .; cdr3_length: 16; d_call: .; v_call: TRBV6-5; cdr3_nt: TGTGCCAGCAGTTTCCCCAGACACACGAACACCGGGGAGCTGTTTTTT; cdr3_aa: CASSFPRHTNTGELFF
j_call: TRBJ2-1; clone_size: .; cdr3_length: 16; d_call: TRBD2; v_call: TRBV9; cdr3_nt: TGTGCCAGCAGCTCCCCCGGGACTAGCGGGAACAATGAGCAGTTCTTC; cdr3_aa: CASSSPGTSGNNEQFF
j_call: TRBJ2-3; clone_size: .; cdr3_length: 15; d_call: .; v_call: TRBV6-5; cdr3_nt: TGTGCCAGCAACCGCGGCGCCTTGCGCTGGGATACGCAGTATTTT; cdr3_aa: CASNRGALRWDTQYF
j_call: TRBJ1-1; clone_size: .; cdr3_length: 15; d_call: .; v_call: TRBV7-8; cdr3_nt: TGTGCCAGCAGCTTCTATGGTGCGGGAGGCACTGAAGCTTTCTTT; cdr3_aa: CASSFYGAGGTEAFF
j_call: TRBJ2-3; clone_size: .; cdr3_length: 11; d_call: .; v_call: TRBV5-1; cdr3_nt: TGCGCCAGCAGCTTCGGGGATACGCAGTATTTT; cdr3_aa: CASSFGDTQYF
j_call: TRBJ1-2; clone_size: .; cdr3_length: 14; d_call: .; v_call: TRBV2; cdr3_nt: TGTGCCAGCAGTGCCCAAACAGAAGTCTATGGCTACACCTTC; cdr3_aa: CASSAQTEVYGYTF
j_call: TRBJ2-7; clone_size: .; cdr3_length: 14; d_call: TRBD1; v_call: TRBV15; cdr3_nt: TGTGCCACCAGCAGAGACAGGGGGCTTGGTGAGCAGTACTTC; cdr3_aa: CATSRDRGLGEQYF
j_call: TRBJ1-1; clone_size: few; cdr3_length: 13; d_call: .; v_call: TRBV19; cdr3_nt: TGTGCCAGTAGTATAGACAGGGATACTGAAGCTTTCTTT; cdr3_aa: CASSIDRDTEAFF
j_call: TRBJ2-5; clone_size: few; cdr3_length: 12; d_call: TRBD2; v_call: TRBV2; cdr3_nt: TGTGCCAGCCATCGGGGGGAAGAGACCCAGTACTTC; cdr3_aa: CASHRGEETQYF
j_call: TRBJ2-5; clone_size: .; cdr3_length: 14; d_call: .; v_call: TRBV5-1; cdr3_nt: TGCGCCAGCAGCCCCTCTGGGGGCCGGGAGACCCAGTACTTC; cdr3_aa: CASSPSGGRETQYF
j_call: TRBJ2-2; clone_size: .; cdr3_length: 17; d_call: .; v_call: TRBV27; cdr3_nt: TGTGCCAGCAGTCCCTCCAGGGGGGACACGGACACCGGGGAGCTGTTTTTT; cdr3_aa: CASSPSRGDTDTGELFF
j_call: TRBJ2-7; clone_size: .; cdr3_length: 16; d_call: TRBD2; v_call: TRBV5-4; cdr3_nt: TGTGCCAGCAGCTTACTTTCCGGGACTAGGCCCTACGAGCAGTACTTC; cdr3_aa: CASSLLSGTRPYEQYF